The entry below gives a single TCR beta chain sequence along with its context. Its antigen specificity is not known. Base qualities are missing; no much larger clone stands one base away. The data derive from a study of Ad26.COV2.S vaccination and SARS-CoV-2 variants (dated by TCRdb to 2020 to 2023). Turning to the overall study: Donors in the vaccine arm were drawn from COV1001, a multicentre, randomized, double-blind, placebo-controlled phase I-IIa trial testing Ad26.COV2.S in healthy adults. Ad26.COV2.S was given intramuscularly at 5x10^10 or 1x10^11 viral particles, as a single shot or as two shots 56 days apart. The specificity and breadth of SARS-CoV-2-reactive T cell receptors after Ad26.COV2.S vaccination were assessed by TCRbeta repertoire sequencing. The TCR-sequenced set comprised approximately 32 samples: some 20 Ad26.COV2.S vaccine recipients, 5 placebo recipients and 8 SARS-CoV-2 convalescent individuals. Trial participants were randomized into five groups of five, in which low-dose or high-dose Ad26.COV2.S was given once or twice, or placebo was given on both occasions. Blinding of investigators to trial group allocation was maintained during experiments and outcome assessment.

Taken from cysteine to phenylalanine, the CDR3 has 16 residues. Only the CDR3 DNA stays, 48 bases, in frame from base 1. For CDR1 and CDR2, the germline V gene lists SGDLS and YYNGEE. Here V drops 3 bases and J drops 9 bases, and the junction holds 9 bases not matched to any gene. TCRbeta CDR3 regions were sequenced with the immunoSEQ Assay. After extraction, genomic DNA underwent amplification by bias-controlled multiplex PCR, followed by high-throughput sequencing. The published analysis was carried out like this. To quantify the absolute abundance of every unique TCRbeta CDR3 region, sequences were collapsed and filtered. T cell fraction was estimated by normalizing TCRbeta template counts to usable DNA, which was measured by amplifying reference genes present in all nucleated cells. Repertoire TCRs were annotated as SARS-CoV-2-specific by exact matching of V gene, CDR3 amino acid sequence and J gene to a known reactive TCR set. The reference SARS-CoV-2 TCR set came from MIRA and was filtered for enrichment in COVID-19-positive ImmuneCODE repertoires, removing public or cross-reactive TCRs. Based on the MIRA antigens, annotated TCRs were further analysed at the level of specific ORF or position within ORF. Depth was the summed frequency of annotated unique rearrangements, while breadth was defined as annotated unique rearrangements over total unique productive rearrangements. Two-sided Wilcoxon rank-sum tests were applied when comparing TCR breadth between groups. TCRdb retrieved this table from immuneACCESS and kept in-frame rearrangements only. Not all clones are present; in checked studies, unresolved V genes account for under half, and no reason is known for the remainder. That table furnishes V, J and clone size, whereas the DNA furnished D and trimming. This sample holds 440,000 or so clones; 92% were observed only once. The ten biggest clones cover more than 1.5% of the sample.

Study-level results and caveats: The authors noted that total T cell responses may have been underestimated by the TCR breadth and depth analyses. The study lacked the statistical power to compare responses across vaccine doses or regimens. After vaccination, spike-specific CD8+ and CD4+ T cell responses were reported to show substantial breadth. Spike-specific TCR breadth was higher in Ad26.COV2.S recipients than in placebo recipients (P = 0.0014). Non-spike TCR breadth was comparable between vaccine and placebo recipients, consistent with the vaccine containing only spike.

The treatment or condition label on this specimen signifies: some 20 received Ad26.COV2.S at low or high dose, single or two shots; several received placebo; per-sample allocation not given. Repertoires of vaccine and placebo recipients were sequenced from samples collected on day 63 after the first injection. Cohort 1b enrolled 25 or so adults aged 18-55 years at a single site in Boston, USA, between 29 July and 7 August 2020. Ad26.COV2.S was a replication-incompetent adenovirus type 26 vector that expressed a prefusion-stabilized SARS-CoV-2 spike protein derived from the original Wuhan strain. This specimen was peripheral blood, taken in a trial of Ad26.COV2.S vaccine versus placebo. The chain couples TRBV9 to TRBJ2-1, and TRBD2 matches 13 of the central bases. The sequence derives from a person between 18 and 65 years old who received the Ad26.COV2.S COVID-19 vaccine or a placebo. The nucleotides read TGTGCCAGCAGCGCACTAGCGGGGGGGCCTAGGTCTGAGCAGTTCTTC. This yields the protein CASSALAGGPRSEQFF.